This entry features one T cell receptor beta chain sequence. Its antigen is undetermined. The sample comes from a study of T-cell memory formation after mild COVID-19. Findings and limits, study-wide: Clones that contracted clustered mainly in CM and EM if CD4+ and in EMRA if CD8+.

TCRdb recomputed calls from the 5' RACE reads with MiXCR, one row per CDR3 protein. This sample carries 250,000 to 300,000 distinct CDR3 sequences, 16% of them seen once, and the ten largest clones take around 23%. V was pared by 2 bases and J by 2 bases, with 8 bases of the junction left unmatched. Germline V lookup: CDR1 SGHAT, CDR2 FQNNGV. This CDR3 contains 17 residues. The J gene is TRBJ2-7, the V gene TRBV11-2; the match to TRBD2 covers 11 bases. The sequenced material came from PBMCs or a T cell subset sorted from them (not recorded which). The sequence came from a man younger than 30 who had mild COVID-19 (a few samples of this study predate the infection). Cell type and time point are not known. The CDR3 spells CASSLLAGGLVTYEQYF. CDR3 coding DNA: TGTGCCAGCAGCTTACTAGCGGGGGGCCTGGTTACCTACGAGCAGTACTTC.